This entry features one TCR beta chain sequence. Its specific antigen is unknown. Within one base of it there is no much larger clone, and no base qualities were kept. This sample is part of a study of blood T cell repertoires in COVID-19 (dated by TCRdb to the early 2020s). Notes on the research overall: Samples covering the acute and convalescent phases of COVID-19 were provided by collaborators in the United States, Italy and Spain. The material from the prospective study consisted of cDNA or gDNA derived from T cells, B-cell-depleted T cells, or PBMCs. Samples were obtained from the ongoing ImmuneRACE study (first 160 participants) and from some 1,300 subjects provided by 6 global collaborators. The repertoires were released in a freely available public database intended as a resource for research on the immune response to SARS-CoV-2. Where HLA class I and class II types were available, the types were taken from metadata supplied by the sample provider, not from assay-based typing. The sample metadata nearly always contained a de-identified subject ID, COVID-19 status, age in years and sex. Subjects who had been exposed to COVID-19, were actively infected with it, or had recovered from it provided the deeply sampled blood TCRbeta repertoires that made up the dataset. The study at large found these results: How much clinical and demographic metadata was included differed by source and by participant, and the metadata was provided uncurated.

In the prospective study, participants were 18 to 89 years old, resided in 20 to 30 geographic areas of the United States, and were enrolled through a virtual design. In the prospective study, cohorts were assigned on the basis of participant-reported clinical history obtained from a screening survey and a study questionnaire. For ImmuneRACE Cohort 3, a participant was defined as recovered based on two consecutive negative NP/OP PCR tests, clearance by a healthcare professional, or resolution of symptoms. Each participant in the prospective study had whole blood, serum and a nasopharyngeal or oropharyngeal swab collected by mobile phlebotomists. Prospective study participants could optionally give additional blood draws and questionnaires over a roughly 2-month period. Before DNA extraction, prospective study blood samples were shipped either frozen or at room temperature. TCRbeta CDR3 regions were amplified from genomic DNA using the immunoSEQ Assay, a bias-controlled multiplex PCR. The paper's data handling went like this. The number of nucleated cells in each sample was estimated by amplification of reference gene primers within the assay. To quantify the absolute abundance of each unique TCRbeta CDR3 rearrangement, sequence reads were collapsed and filtered. Productive Simpson clonality was computed per sample as the square root of Simpson's diversity index over productive rearrangements. This is the immuneACCESS table as TCRdb keeps it, with only in-frame sequences that have V and J called. A part of the clones is gone; compared with another copy, unresolved V genes explain less than half, and the rest is unexplained. D and trimming come from the DNA, and the V and J calls and clone size come from that table. This sample gives 150,000 to 200,000 clones in total; roughly 85% of them show up just once. The top ten clonotypes cover 6.2% of the sample.

The sample comprised PBMCs or T cells enriched from blood (not recorded which). This TCR was sampled from a man aged 35 to 55 who had recovered from COVID-19.

The CDR3 here reads CASSQEPTSGREQFF. The DNA reads TGCGCCAGCAGCCAAGAACCGACTAGCGGACGTGAGCAGTTCTTC. The chain uses TRBV4-1 and TRBJ2-1; 9 central nucleotides agree with TRBD2. Germline trimming: 0 bases from V, 9 bases from J; junction bases outside gene matches: 6. CDR1 is given as MGHRA and CDR2 as YSYEKL, both from the germline V gene. The cysteine opens and the phenylalanine closes a CDR3 of 15 amino acids. The read is trimmed to its CDR3 DNA, 45 bases read in frame from base 1.